Sequencing of this TCR beta chain was carried out in a study of response to subunit inactivated influenza vaccine. General study results and limits: Seasonal influenza vaccination, on each occasion, was suggested by the authors to recruit few new T cells.

Germline assignment: CDR1 DFQATT and CDR2 SNEGSKA (reference sequence). V was clipped by 0 bases and J by 4 bases, with 15 bases between them. CDR3 length equals 15 residues. TCRdb fed the RT-PCR reads into MiXCR, producing one record per CDR3 protein. Seen here are about 830,000 distinct CDR3 sequences, about 18% observed once, and the top ten hold approximately 11%. This clonotype was observed a few times. Its cognate antigen is unknown. The V call is TRBV20-1, the J call TRBJ2-5; a weak D match, TRBD2 (7 bases). The sample here was PBMCs from blood, taken roughly 5 days after vaccination. The TCR comes from a man aged 50 to 60 who received an inactivated influenza vaccine. The CDR3 bases are TGCAGTGCTAGAGATGGGGGGGGGCGCGGAGAGACCCAGTACTTC. Its translation is CSARDGGGRGETQYF.